These 24 T cell receptor beta chains share one sample of origin, sequenced in a study of T cells expressing NK-cell markers. TCRdb re-called the 5' RACE reads, yielding one record per CDR3 amino acid sequence without DNA. The sample is made up of approximately 550,000 distinct CDR3 sequences, and the top ten hold 3% to 4.5% of it. The sample was blood T cells: a sorted CD56 or NKG2C T cell subset, CD4+ or CD8+ T cells, or bulk PBMC T cells (not recorded which). These receptors were collected from a man between 18 and 29 years old in good health.

The chain carries TRBV10-3 and TRBJ1-1. CDR3 length: 17 amino acids. CDR1 and CDR2 (germline): ENHRY, SYGVKD. The CDR3 is CAISESSGFIGDTEAFF.

The chain uses TRBV7-9 and TRBJ2-7; TCRdb calls TRBD2, which cannot be checked without DNA. The CDR3 covers 12 residues. The germline gives CDR1 SEHNR, CDR2 FQNEAQ (reference sequence). The chain's CDR3 is CASSETSPEQYF. The entire variable domain, with the rest obtained from reference TRBV7-9 and TRBJ2-7, is as follows: DTGVSQNPRHKITKRGQNVTFRCDPISEHNRLYWYRQTLGQGPEFLTYFQNEAQLEKSRLLSDRFSAERPKGSFSTLEIQRTEQGDSAMYLCASSETSPEQYFGPGTRLTVT.

This chain links TRBV29-1 with TRBJ2-3; without DNA, the TCRdb call of TRBD2 cannot be checked. The CDR3 extends over 16 amino acids. The germline gives CDR1 SQVTM, CDR2 ANQGSEA. The CDR3 loop reads CSSWLAGGSHADTQYF.

This chain joins TRBV27 and TRBJ2-7; TCRdb proposes TRBD1, but this gene call is untestable without DNA. Germline loops: CDR1 MNHEY, CDR2 SMNVEV (reference sequence). The CDR3 is 17 residues long. This CDR3 is CASTPIGGTKVSYEQYF.

CDR3 amino acids: CASSYGWEVGADTQYF. The rearrangement uses TRBV6-5 and TRBJ2-3; the D call from TCRdb, TRBD1, cannot be confirmed without DNA. The CDR3 is made up of 16 amino acids. CDR1 MNHEY and CDR2 SVGAGI come from the germline V gene.

The chain uses TRBV6-1 and TRBJ1-4. Germline V gives CDR1 MNHNS, CDR2 SASEGT. The CDR3 extends over 17 amino acids. CDR3 sequence reads: CASSEFRRTATNEKLFF.

This chain's CDR3 is CASSPGGLPQINEQFF. This sequence joins TRBV5-6 and TRBJ2-1; as DNA is missing, the TRBD2 call by TCRdb cannot be tested. Germline-derived CDR1 and CDR2 are SGHDT and YYEEEE. This CDR3 has 16 residues.

This chain links TRBV5-6 with TRBJ2-3; TCRdb proposes TRBD1, but this gene call is untestable without DNA. The germline V gene has CDR1 SGHDT and CDR2 YYEEEE. The CDR3 contains 14 residues. The CDR3 sequence: CASSPTVGLNTQYF.

The rearrangement joins TRBV12-3 or TRBV12-4 to TRBJ2-7; TCRdb's D call of TRBD1 is untestable without DNA. The CDR3 totals 15 residues. The CDR3 spells CASSLWDRQTYEQYF.

V usage is TRBV25-1 and J usage is TRBJ2-5; with no DNA, the TCRdb D assignment of TRBD2 cannot be verified. The germline gives CDR1 MGHDK, CDR2 SYGVNS. CDR3 length equals 17 residues. CDR3 region: CASSELSAAGLGETQYF.

V and J are TRBV20-1 and TRBJ2-1; as DNA is missing, the TRBD1 call by TCRdb cannot be tested. Germline assignment: CDR1 DFQATT and CDR2 SNEGSKA (reference sequence). The CDR3 runs to 15 residues. CDR3 loop: CSVKQAAGGYNEQFF.

The V gene is TRBV20-1, the J gene TRBJ2-1; TCRdb's D call of TRBD2 is untestable without DNA. Looked up from germline, CDR1 is DFQATT and CDR2 is SNEGSKA (reference sequence). The CDR3 extends over 18 amino acids. The chain's CDR3 is CSARDVQTSGTSYNEQFF.

The V call is TRBV20-1, the J call TRBJ2-1; TCRdb picks TRBD1, but there is no DNA to check that call. The CDR3 is 15 residues long. Germline assignment: CDR1 DFQATT and CDR2 SNEGSKA (reference sequence). CDR3 protein: CSARADRVGGNEQFF.

This chain connects TRBV6-1 to TRBJ2-7; the D call of TRBD1 rests on TCRdb alone, since no DNA is present to check it. Germline V gene data show CDR1 as MNHNS and CDR2 as SASEGT. The length of the CDR3 is 15 residues. The CDR3 here is CASRPRGDFAYEQYF.

This chain uses TRBV6-1 with TRBJ2-2; without DNA, the TCRdb call of TRBD1 cannot be checked. CDR3 length: 14 residues. The germline CDR1 and CDR2 sequences are MNHNS and SASEGT. The CDR3 here is CASTDRRDAGELFF.

V gene TRBV12-3 or TRBV12-4 combines with J gene TRBJ1-1; TCRdb lists TRBD1, though no DNA is available to test this call. The CDR3 totals 15 residues. CDR3 sequence reads: CASSPRLGGSTEAFF.

The genes are TRBV6-5 and TRBJ2-5; as DNA is missing, the TRBD2 call by TCRdb cannot be tested. The CDR3 covers 16 residues. Germline lookup yields CDR1 MNHEY and CDR2 SVGAGI. The CDR3 spells CASSYSSGRAKETQYF.

The genes are TRBV7-2 and TRBJ2-4; the TRBD1 assignment by TCRdb is unverifiable without DNA. Per germline, CDR1 SGHTA and CDR2 FQGNSA. The CDR3 covers 16 residues. CDR3 loop: CASSPQAPQPKNIQYF.

The chain has TRBV20-1 and TRBJ1-5; TCRdb picks TRBD1, but there is no DNA to check that call. CDR1 DFQATT and CDR2 SNEGSKA come from the germline V gene (reference sequence). This CDR3 spans 15 amino acids. CDR3 sequence: CSAREGSRPNQPQHF.

The chain employs TRBV4-1 and TRBJ2-1; the D gene TCRdb calls, TRBD1, cannot be checked with no DNA. Germline CDR1 reads MGHRA; CDR2 reads YSYEKL. The CDR3 runs to 14 residues. This CDR3 reads CASSRAGDGDEQFF.

The chain links TRBV20-1 to TRBJ2-3; the TRBD2 assignment by TCRdb is unverifiable without DNA. The CDR3 sequence is 16 residues long. The germline V gene encodes CDR1 DFQATT and CDR2 SNEGSKA (reference sequence). CDR3 sequence: CSASLLVRSGTDTQYF.

The chain has TRBV5-1 and TRBJ2-5; TCRdb outputs TRBD1, but without DNA this stays unchecked. The CDR3 extends over 14 amino acids. Germline-derived CDR1 and CDR2 are SGHRS and YFSETQ. The CDR3 sequence is CASSLGRQGETQYF. Variable domain in full (rest from reference TRBV5-1 and TRBJ2-5): KAGVTQTPRYLIKTRGQQVTLSCSPISGHRSVSWYQQTPGQGLQFLFEYFSETQRNKGNFPGRFSGRQFSNSRSEMNVSTLELGDSALYLCASSLGRQGETQYFGPGTRLLVL.

This rearrangement joins TRBV20-1 to TRBJ2-1; the D gene TCRdb calls, TRBD2, cannot be checked with no DNA. The germline V gene has CDR1 DFQATT and CDR2 SNEGSKA (reference sequence). The CDR3 covers 13 residues. CDR3 loop: CSALSGKNNEQFF.

J is TRBJ2-5 and V is TRBV24-1. The germline V gene encodes CDR1 KGHDR and CDR2 SFDVKD. This CDR3 is 13 amino acids long. The CDR3 protein is CATSEGSSETQYF.